Below are 20 T cell receptor beta chains sequenced from a single sample in a study of blood T cell repertoires in COVID-19. TCRdb's table, derived via immunoSEQ multiplex PCR, lists solely in-frame clones and lacks some. The sample consists of over 150,000 clones, around 85% of them appearing once. The sample was PBMCs or T cells enriched from blood (not recorded which). The receptors here all came from a man in his forties who had recovered from COVID-19.

The chain employs TRBV12-3 or TRBV12-4 and TRBJ1-1; possibly TRBD1 for D (5 bases). This CDR3 has 13 residues. V lost 3 bases, J lost 3 bases, and 8 bases lay in between. CDR3 protein: CASSFIGDTEAFF. The CDR3, as DNA: TGTGCCAGCAGTTTTATAGGGGACACTGAAGCTTTCTTT.

The chain recombines TRBV25-1 with TRBJ2-2; no definite D call. The V gene lost 2 bases and the J gene lost 4 bases, with 5 bases spanning the gap. Germline CDR1 reads MGHDK; CDR2 reads SYGVNS. This CDR3 comprises 13 residues. The CDR3 sequence: CASSEPITGELFF. The CDR3 nucleotides read TGTGCCAGCAGTGAACCCATCACCGGGGAGCTGTTTTTT.

This clone was picked up one time. This chain links TRBV10-1 with TRBJ2-1; possible D gene TRBD1, 6 bases. CDR1 and CDR2 from the germline V gene are WNHNN and SYGVQD (reference sequence). The CDR3 contains 15 residues. V was trimmed by 3 bases and J by 8 bases, leaving 17 bases between them. CDR3 amino acids: CASSDRGVRRDEQFF. CDR3 in DNA: TGCGCCAGCAGTGACAGGGGAGTCCGAAGGGATGAGCAGTTCTTC.

The chain is built from TRBV7-3 and TRBJ2-2; D is unresolved. The CDR3 extends over 14 amino acids. Germline V gene lookup returns CDR1 SGHTA and CDR2 FQGTGA. With 4 bases removed from V and 4 bases from J, the gap between germline ends came to 10 bases. CDR3 amino acids: CASSSPGPTGELFF. For the CDR3, the DNA is TGTGCCAGCAGCTCTCCGGGTCCCACCGGGGAGCTGTTTTTT.

The CDR3 is CASSLGQGMDTF. The CDR3, as DNA: TGTGCCAGCAGCCTAGGACAGGGTATGGACACCTTC. The chain links TRBV3-1 (or the pseudogene TRBV3-2) to TRBJ1-2, with TRBD1 matching 8 bases. The V segment lost 4 bases and the J segment 12 bases; nucleotides outside the gene matches: 7. Germline V gene lookup returns CDR1 LGHDT and CDR2 YNNKEL (reference sequence). CDR3 length equals 12 residues.

This chain links TRBV25-1 with TRBJ1-5; perhaps TRBD1 as D (5 bases). The CDR3 is 14 amino acids. V was shortened by 3 bases and J by 2 bases, with 8 bases between the two germline ends. The germline gives CDR1 MGHDK, CDR2 SYGVNS. DNA of the CDR3: TGTGCCAGCAGTGAGTCGGGGGGCAATCAGCCCCAGCATTTT. Its protein is CASSESGGNQPQHF.

This sequence joins TRBV5-1 and TRBJ2-6; a weak D match, TRBD2 (6 bases). V lost 0 bases and J 4 bases, leaving 17 bases between the germline ends. CDR3 size: 18 residues. Per germline, CDR1 SGHRS and CDR2 YFSETQ. The CDR3 region is CASSLAQGLPGGANVLTF. Here the CDR3 DNA reads TGCGCCAGCAGCTTGGCCCAGGGACTTCCAGGAGGGGCCAACGTCCTGACTTTC.

V gene TRBV9 combines with J gene TRBJ2-2, with TRBD1 matching 7 bases. The CDR3 contains 13 residues. Germline CDR1 reads SGDLS; CDR2 reads YYNGEE. The V and J ends lost 2 bases and 9 bases, in that order; junction bases with no gene match: 4. The CDR3 DNA sequence: TGTGCCAGCAGCGTCGAGGGGGCAAGGGAGCTGTTTTTT. It is translated as CASSVEGARELFF.

The chain employs TRBV2 and TRBJ1-2, with no clear D. Trimming removed 4 bases at V and 4 bases at J, with 13 bases between. The CDR3 sequence is 14 residues long. Germline V lookup: CDR1 SNHLY, CDR2 FYNNEI. The CDR3 here is CASSVDSTIYGYTF. For the CDR3, the DNA is TGTGCCAGCAGTGTTGACTCAACGATCTATGGCTACACCTTC.

On this clone itself: Other DNA sequences within the sample encode an identical CDR3. CDR3 protein: CASSLGRSQPQHF. The CDR3, as DNA: TGTGCCAGCAGCTTAGGTAGGAGCCAGCCCCAGCATTTT. This rearrangement joins TRBV13 to TRBJ1-5, with D unresolved. The V end lost 0 bases, the J end lost 7 bases, and 7 bases lay between the germline ends. Germline loops: CDR1 PRHDT, CDR2 FYEKMQ (reference sequence). The CDR3 sequence is 13 residues long.

The gene calls are TRBV28 and TRBJ1-1; maybe TRBD1 (6 bases). Germline loops: CDR1 MDHEN, CDR2 SYDVKM. Trimming took off 1 base at V and 7 bases at J, with 10 bases between the two ends. This CDR3 has 13 amino acids. The CDR3 sequence: CASSLSRQVEAFF. The CDR3 DNA reads TGTGCCAGCAGTTTATCAAGACAGGTTGAAGCTTTCTTT.

This rearrangement joins TRBV4-2 to TRBJ1-3; D is ambiguous. V was pared by 0 bases and J by 0 bases, with 9 bases between. Germline CDR1 is LGHNA and CDR2 is YNFKEQ. The CDR3 totals 16 residues. The DNA of the CDR3 is TGTGCCAGCAGCCAAGAGGGCTCGAGCTCTGGAAACACCATATATTTT. As protein: CASSQEGSSSGNTIYF.

This chain connects TRBV27 to TRBJ1-6; TRBD1 aligns across 11 bases. The CDR3 covers 16 residues. V gave up 6 bases and J gave up 6 bases; unmatched junction bases: 7. The germline V gene encodes CDR1 MNHEY and CDR2 SMNVEV (reference sequence). The CDR3 region has the DNA TGTGCCAGCAGAGGACAGGGGGCAGGTCGTAATTCACCCCTCCACTTT. It is translated as CASRGQGAGRNSPLHF.

V usage is TRBV6-5 and J usage is TRBJ2-5, with D uncertain. V was trimmed by 1 base and J by 5 bases, leaving 11 bases between them. This CDR3 has 14 residues. CDR1 and CDR2 (germline): MNHEY, SVGAGI. CDR3 amino acids: CASSYYRARETQYF. The CDR3 DNA is TGTGCCAGCAGTTACTACAGAGCAAGGGAGACCCAGTACTTC.

This chain connects TRBV9 to TRBJ2-2, with 8 positions matching TRBD1. V trimming: 0 bases; J trimming: 7 bases; junction bases outside the gene matches: 8. The CDR3 consists of 16 residues. CDR1 is SGDLS and CDR2 is YYNGEE in the germline V gene. The CDR3 nucleotides read TGTGCCAGCAGCGTAGCTCCCGGACAGGGAGGCGGGGAGCTGTTTTTT. Its translation is CASSVAPGQGGGELFF. The whole variable domain, remainder taken from reference TRBV9 and TRBJ2-2, is DSGVTQTPKHLITATGQRVTLRCSPRSGDLSVYWYQQSLDQGLQFLIQYYNGEERAKGNILERFSAQQFPDLHSELNLSSLELGDSALYFCASSVAPGQGGGELFFGEGSRLTVL.

The rearrangement uses TRBV15 and TRBJ2-2; no clear D. Germline V gives CDR1 LNHNV, CDR2 YYDKDF (reference sequence). The germline V and J ends were trimmed by 1 base and 3 bases, with 9 bases remaining between them. This CDR3 comprises 15 residues. The CDR3 DNA reads as TGTGCCACCAGCAGAGGGTCAACTGACACCGGGGAGCTGTTTTTT. It translates to CATSRGSTDTGELFF.

The gene calls are TRBV6-4 and TRBJ1-4; D is perhaps TRBD1 (5 bases). V gave up 2 bases and J gave up 4 bases, with 14 bases separating them. Germline lookup yields CDR1 MRHNA and CDR2 SNTAGT. The CDR3 is 16 residues long. The chain's CDR3 is CASSDPTVNGNEKLFF. The CDR3 nucleotides read TGTGCCAGCAGTGACCCGACAGTAAATGGTAATGAAAAACTGTTTTTT.

V is TRBV19 and J is TRBJ1-5, with TRBD1 identical over 8 bases. The CDR3 consists of 14 residues. V shed 1 base, J shed 4 bases, and the junction held 0 bases outside the gene matches. Germline V gene lookup returns CDR1 LNHDA and CDR2 SQIVND (reference sequence). This chain's CDR3 is CASSIGTGNQPQHF. The CDR3 DNA is TGTGCCAGTAGTATAGGGACAGGGAATCAGCCCCAGCATTTT.

For this clone: This CDR3 is also generated by other DNA sequences in the sample. The rearrangement links TRBV24-1 to TRBJ1-3, with no clear D. V was clipped by 7 bases and J by 4 bases, with 7 bases between them. This CDR3 is 12 amino acids long. CDR1 and CDR2 from the germline V gene are KGHDR and SFDVKD. Written as DNA, the CDR3 is TGTGCCACCAGCCCGGGAGGAAACACCATATATTTT. This gives the protein CATSPGGNTIYF.

This chain connects TRBV19 to TRBJ1-1, with 7 bases lining up with TRBD1. The CDR3 runs to 17 residues. V gave up 0 bases and J gave up 6 bases; unmatched junction bases: 13. Germline values: CDR1 LNHDA, CDR2 SQIVND (reference sequence). The CDR3 DNA sequence: TGTGCCAGTAGTATAGATGCCTACAGGGGTTTCACACCTGAAGCTTTCTTT. It encodes CASSIDAYRGFTPEAFF.